The T cell receptor beta chain described here comes from a study of human T cells and chemical hapten exposure (dated by TCRdb to 2020 to 2022). For the study in its entirety: For sensitization, 2% DPC in acetone was applied to a roughly 2 cm by roughly 2 cm area of upper inner arm skin. Blood samples were taken from patients before sensitization (week 0) and at 2, 6 and about 24 weeks after DPC sensitization. The mostly female patient cohort included alopecia areata with under or over 50% scalp involvement, alopecia totalis and alopecia universalis. Approximately 28 alopecia patients provided blood for TCR sequencing at one to four time points (pre-sensitization, 2, 6 and 24 weeks). Throughout the study period of roughly five months, patients also received therapeutic DPC doses to the scalp every week. The libraries were sequenced as a pool, and the TCR yield per sample differed mostly because of small variations in library volumes within the pool. Patch testing was performed on the upper back with Finn chambers containing 0.01% DPC, and the patch tests were scored after 6 days according to International Contact Dermatitis Research Group standards. This study followed changes in the peripheral blood TCR repertoire in vivo during primary and secondary sensitization of alopecia patients to the hapten diphenylcyclopropenone (DPC).

Explained via the paper, the time point label denotes: patch test 2, 6 weeks after DPC sensitization. The sample's treatment or condition label, in plain terms: therapeutic diphenylcyclopropenone sensitization with weekly scalp DPC. At every patch-test visit, the blood draw took place before the patch test was put on. To be eligible, patients had to be aged 18 to 70, diagnosed with alopecia and judged suitable for DPC therapy, while pregnant patients were excluded. Total RNA was isolated from unfractionated whole blood collected in Tempus Blood RNA tubes. The library relied on RACE. The instrument was a NextSeq 500. During library preparation, unique molecular identifiers were attached to individual cDNA molecules so that TCRs could be counted quantitatively and reproducibly. Both TCR alpha and TCR beta chains were sequenced from each blood RNA sample. For the original study's pipeline: The median number of TCRs per sample was over 85,000, ranging from about 23,224 to 700,000. The Decombinator software suite was used to annotate the V, J and CDR3 of the TCR reads. For the PS versus PT1 abundance plots, all samples were subsampled to the same number of TCRs (28,000). TCRs were defined as expanded if absent before sensitization and observed at least eight times at the 2-week time point. TCRdb's own reprocessing of the public reads used fastp at Q25 and MiXCR and kept productive beta chains. Each CDR3 protein gets just one entry, which takes the most common genes and DNA from the rows behind it. In this record, the V and J calls reflect TCRdb's handling and not the investigators' own analysis. Present in this sample are about 82,000 distinct CDR3 sequences, 6.6% of which were seen just once. Jointly, the top ten make up 1% to 1.5% of the sample.

General study outcomes and caveats: Repeated subsampling changed both the strength of the expansion versus patch-test correlation and the threshold at which the correlation became significant. No change with DPC sensitization was found in the number of TCRs above 1 in 1000 frequency, and no evidence of global repertoire structure alterations was found. Alopecia, a presumed autoimmune disease, was present in all patients, so the immune response of the patients might differ from that of healthy individuals. A positive correlation was found between the number of PT1 expanded TCRs and patch test score, with significance reached at thresholds 8, 16 and 32 but not 4. Compared with pre-sensitization or healthy control sets, expanded TCRs formed significantly more large CDR3 similarity clusters, which is consistent with antigen-driven responses.

In its sample, this clonotype was seen many times. Its antigen specificity is not known. No base qualities exist here, and no much larger clone lies one base off it. V drops 0 bases and J drops 2 bases, leaving 11 bases in between. CDR1 and CDR2, looked up from the germline V gene, are LGHNA and YNFKEQ. The CDR3 measures 15 amino acids from cysteine to phenylalanine. Solely the CDR3 DNA is kept, with 45 bases framed from the first base. The clonotype was recovered from a woman between 25 and 40 years old with alopecia areata. Some clones in this sample may be carry-over from other donors' samples. Recombination linked TRBV4-2 to TRBJ2-7; 6 matching bases give a weak D call of TRBD2. The starting material was whole blood, obtained in connection with sensitization to the hapten diphenylcyclopropenone (DPC). The CDR3: CASSQDHRGTYEQYF. Read as DNA, the sequence is TGTGCCAGCAGCCAAGATCATCGGGGGACCTACGAGCAGTACTTC.